Below, one T cell receptor beta chain is given with its context. The data are from a study of blood T cell repertoires in COVID-19. Overall study: There were acute and convalescent COVID-19 samples, and they came from the United States, Italy and Spain. Nucleic acid was either cDNA or gDNA, and it came from T cells, B-cell-depleted T cells, or PBMCs.

Source study methods: Counts of nucleated cells, estimated from reference gene primer amplification, were obtained. Assay used: immunoSEQ multiplex PCR; TCRdb lists only in-frame clones, some missing. That table furnishes V, J and clone size, whereas the DNA furnished D and trimming. Of roughly 180,000 clones in the sample, about four fifths were seen once. Trimming left V 5 bases short and J 6 bases short, with 20 bases between. CDR3 size: 15 residues. Germline-derived CDR1 and CDR2 are SGHRS and YFSETQ. Sequenced input: peripheral blood. The V gene is TRBV5-1, the J gene TRBJ2-5; a weak D match, TRBD2 (5 bases). This clonotype was obtained from a woman in her fifties or sixties with COVID-19, enrolled during active disease. As DNA, the CDR3 is TGCGCCAGCAGGTCCGACATTTGGGAGATGAAGACCCAGTACTTC. This sequence encodes CASRSDIWEMKTQYF.